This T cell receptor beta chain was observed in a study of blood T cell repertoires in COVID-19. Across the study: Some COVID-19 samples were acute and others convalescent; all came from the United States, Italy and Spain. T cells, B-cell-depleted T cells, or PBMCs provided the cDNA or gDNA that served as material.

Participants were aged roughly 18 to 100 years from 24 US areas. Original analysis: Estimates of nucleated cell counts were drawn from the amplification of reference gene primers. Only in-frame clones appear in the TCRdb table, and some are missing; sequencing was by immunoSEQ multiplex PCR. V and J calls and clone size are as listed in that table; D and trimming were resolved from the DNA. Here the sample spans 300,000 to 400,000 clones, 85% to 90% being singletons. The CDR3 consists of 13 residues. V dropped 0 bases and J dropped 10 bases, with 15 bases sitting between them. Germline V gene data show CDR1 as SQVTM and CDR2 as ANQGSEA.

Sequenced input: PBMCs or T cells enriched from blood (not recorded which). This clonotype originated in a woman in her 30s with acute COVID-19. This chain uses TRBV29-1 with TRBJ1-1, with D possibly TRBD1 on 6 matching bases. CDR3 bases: TGCAGCGTTGAAGAGAGACAGGCCCTCCGAGCTTTCTTT. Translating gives CSVEERQALRAFF. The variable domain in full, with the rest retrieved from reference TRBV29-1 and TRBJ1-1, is SAVISQKPSRDICQRGTSLTIQCQVDSQVTMMFWYRQQPGQSLTLIATANQGSEATYESGFVIDKFPISRPNLTFSTLTVSNMSPEDSSIYLCSVEERQALRAFFGQGTRLTVV.